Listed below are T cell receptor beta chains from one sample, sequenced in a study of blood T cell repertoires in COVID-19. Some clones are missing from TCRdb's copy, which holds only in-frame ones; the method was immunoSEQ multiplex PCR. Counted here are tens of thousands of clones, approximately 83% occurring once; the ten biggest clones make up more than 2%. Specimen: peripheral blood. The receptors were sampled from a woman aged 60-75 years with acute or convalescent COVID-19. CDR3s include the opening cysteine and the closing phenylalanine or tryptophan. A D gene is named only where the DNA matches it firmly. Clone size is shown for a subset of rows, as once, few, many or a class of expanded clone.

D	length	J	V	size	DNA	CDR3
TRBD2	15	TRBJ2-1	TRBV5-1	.	TGCGCCAGCAGCTTGGTGACTAGCCAGTTATCCGAGCAGTTCTTC	CASSLVTSQLSEQFF
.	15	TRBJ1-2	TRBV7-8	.	TGTGCCAGCAGCTTAGTTGGGCAGAGTAACTATGGCTACACCTTC	CASSLVGQSNYGYTF
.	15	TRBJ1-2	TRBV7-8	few	TGTGCCAGCAGCTTCCTAACTACGGTGAACTATGGCTACACCTTC	CASSFLTTVNYGYTF
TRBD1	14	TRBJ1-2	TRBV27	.	TGTGCCAGCAGGCCCGGACAGGGTGGAGCTGGCTACACCTTC	CASRPGQGGAGYTF
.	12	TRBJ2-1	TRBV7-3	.	TGTGCCAGCAGCTTCGCGGGGCGTGAGCAGTTCTTC	CASSFAGREQFF
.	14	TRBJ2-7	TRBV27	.	TGTGCCAGCAGTCTAATCGGGGGAGCCTACGAGCAGTACTTC	CASSLIGGAYEQYF
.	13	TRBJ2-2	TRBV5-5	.	TGTGCCAGCAGCCGAGGGGGATCCGGGGAGCTGTTTTTT	CASSRGGSGELFF
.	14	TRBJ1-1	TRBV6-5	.	TGTGCCAGCAGCCGAGGAGGAAGGAACACTGAAGCTTTCTTT	CASSRGGRNTEAFF
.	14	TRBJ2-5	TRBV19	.	TGTGCCAGTAGTCCACGACAGCTCCAAGAGACCCAGTACTTC	CASSPRQLQETQYF
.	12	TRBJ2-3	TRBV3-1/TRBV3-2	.	TGTGCCAGCAGCGGTCCGGGACTCCCGCGTTATTTT	CASSGPGLPRYF
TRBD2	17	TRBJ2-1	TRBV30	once	TGTGCCTGGAGTGTATATCAGAAGAGCGGGATGAACAATGAGCAGTTCTTC	CAWSVYQKSGMNNEQFF
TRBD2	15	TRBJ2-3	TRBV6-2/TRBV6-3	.	TGTGCCAGCAGTGGGACTAGCGGGGGGGCAGATACGCAGTATTTT	CASSGTSGGADTQYF
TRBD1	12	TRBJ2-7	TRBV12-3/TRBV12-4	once	TGTGCCAGCAGTGGCACAGGGGCCGAGCAGTACTTC	CASSGTGAEQYF
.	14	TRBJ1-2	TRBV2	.	TGTGCCAGCAATTCCCGGCGGGGAGCTTATGGCTACACCTTC	CASNSRRGAYGYTF
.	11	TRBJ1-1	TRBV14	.	TGTGCCAGCAGCCAAGATTTTAAAGCTTTCTTT	CASSQDFKAFF
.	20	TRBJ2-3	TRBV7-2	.	TGTGCCAGCAGCTTAGCTCCGAGGACAGAACGACCATCTAGCACAGATACGCAGTATTTT	CASSLAPRTERPSSTDTQYF